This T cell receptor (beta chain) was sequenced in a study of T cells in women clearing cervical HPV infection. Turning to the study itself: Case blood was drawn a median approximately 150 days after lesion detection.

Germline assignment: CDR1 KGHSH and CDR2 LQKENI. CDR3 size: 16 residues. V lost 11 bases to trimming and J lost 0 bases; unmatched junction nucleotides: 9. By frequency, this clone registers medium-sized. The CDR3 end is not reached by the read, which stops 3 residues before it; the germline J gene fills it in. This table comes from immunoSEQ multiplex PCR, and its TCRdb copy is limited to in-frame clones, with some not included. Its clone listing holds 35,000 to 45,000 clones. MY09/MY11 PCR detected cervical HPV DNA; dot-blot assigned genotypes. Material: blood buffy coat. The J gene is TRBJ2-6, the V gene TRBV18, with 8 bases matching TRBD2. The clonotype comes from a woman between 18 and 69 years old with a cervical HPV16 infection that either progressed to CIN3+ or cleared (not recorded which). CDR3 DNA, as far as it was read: TGTGCCGGAGGCGCGGGAGGCAACTCTGGGGCCAACGTC. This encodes CAGGAGGNSGANV. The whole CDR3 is CAGGAGGNSGANVLTF.